Presented here are 4 T cell receptor beta chains from one specimen sequenced in a study of response to subunit inactivated influenza vaccine. TCRdb reprocessed the RT-PCR reads with MiXCR, giving one entry per CDR3 protein. The sample comprises over 800,000 distinct CDR3 sequences, about 20% of which are singletons, and approximately 10% rests with the top ten. The sequences come from PBMCs from blood, collected around 5 days after vaccination. These receptors were taken from a man aged 45-60 years who received an inactivated influenza vaccine.

The J gene is TRBJ2-5, the V gene TRBV4-3; 9 nucleotides agree with TRBD1. The germline V gene encodes CDR1 LGHNA and CDR2 YSLEER. Trimming at V came to 2 bases and at J to 4 bases, leaving 5 bases not matched to a gene. CDR3 size: 15 residues. CDR3 nucleotide sequence: TGCGCCAGCAGCCAAAGGAAACAGGGGGCAGAGACCCAGTACTTC. This translates into CASSQRKQGAETQYF.

The chain uses TRBV11-1 and TRBJ2-7; D remains unclear. CDR3 length: 13 amino acids. V was shortened by 2 bases and J by 7 bases, with 12 bases between the two germline ends. CDR1 is SGHAT, CDR2 FQDESV, per germline (reference sequence). The CDR3 protein is CASSLTASTEQYF. The CDR3, as DNA: TGTGCCAGCAGCTTAACTGCAAGCACGGAGCAGTACTTC. The variable domain in full, with the rest retrieved from reference TRBV11-1 and TRBJ2-7, is EAEVAQSPRYKITEKSQAVAFWCDPISGHATLYWYRQILGQGPELLVQFQDESVVDDSQLPKDRFSAERLKGVDSTLKIQPAELGDSAMYLCASSLTASTEQYFGPGTRLTVT.

The gene calls are TRBV27 and TRBJ2-1, with 10 positions matching TRBD2. The CDR3 contains 14 residues. V was pared by 5 bases and J by 7 bases, with 5 bases of the junction left unmatched. Germline CDR1 and CDR2: MNHEY and SMNVEV (reference sequence). CDR3 sequence (DNA): TGTGCCAGCAGTATAGCGGGAGGCTCGAATGAGCAGTTCTTC. Translating it yields CASSIAGGSNEQFF.

This clonotype was picked up a small number of times. The rearrangement uses TRBV27 and TRBJ2-7; 11 nucleotides align to TRBD1. This CDR3 spans 19 amino acids. The V gene's germline CDR1 is MNHEY and CDR2 SMNVEV (reference sequence). The V and J ends lost 2 bases and 4 bases, in that order; junction bases with no gene match: 16. The CDR3 loop reads CASSLKWDRGAAGRYEQYF. In DNA form, the CDR3 reads TGTGCCAGCAGTTTAAAATGGGACAGGGGGGCGGCGGGACGGTACGAGCAGTACTTC.